Shown below are 21 T cell receptor beta chains from a single sample sequenced in a study of T-cell memory formation after mild COVID-19. TCRdb used MiXCR to reprocess the 5' RACE reads, holding one entry per CDR3 protein. The sample shows under 300,000 distinct CDR3 sequences, more than 8% of them seen only once. The sample was PBMCs or a T cell subset sorted from them (not recorded which). These receptors were obtained from a man in his late teens or twenties who had mild COVID-19 (a few samples of this study predate the infection). Cell type and time point are not known.

The chain couples TRBV10-3 to TRBJ2-7; TRBD1 matches 7 bases. Germline-derived CDR1 and CDR2 are ENHRY and SYGVKD. The CDR3 runs 12 residues. The V gene end was trimmed by 11 bases and the J gene end by 6 bases; junction bases not matched to a gene: 10. In DNA, the CDR3 is TGTGCCCCCGACAGGGCAGTGCGCGAGCAGTACTTC. This translates into CAPDRAVREQYF.

V gene TRBV5-1 combines with J gene TRBJ2-7, with 7 bases that match TRBD1. V lost 4 bases and J lost 4; bases outside the gene matches: 11. The CDR3 is 15 residues long. From germline, CDR1 is SGHRS and CDR2 YFSETQ. The CDR3 region has the DNA TGCGCCAGCAGCCCATCCGACCCAGGGGGTTACGAGCAGTACGTC. This gives the protein CASSPSDPGGYEQYV.

The chain employs TRBV9 and TRBJ2-4; the match to TRBD1 covers 9 bases. Germline V gene lookup returns CDR1 SGDLS and CDR2 YYNGEE. V lost 3 bases to trimming and J lost 2 bases; unmatched junction nucleotides: 6. The CDR3 has 16 residues. The DNA of the CDR3 is TGTGCCAGCAGCGGAGGGACAGGGAATACCAAAAACATTCAGTACTTC. As protein: CASSGGTGNTKNIQYF.

This clonotype was found a few times. The J gene is TRBJ2-7, the V gene TRBV29-1, with 7 bases that match TRBD1. V lost 7 bases and J lost 3; bases outside the gene matches: 6. This CDR3 comprises 12 residues. The germline V gene has CDR1 SQVTM and CDR2 ANQGSEA. The CDR3 protein is CSAEGQRYEQYF. CDR3 sequence (DNA): TGCAGCGCTGAGGGACAGCGCTACGAGCAGTACTTC.

This clonotype has only a few counts. The V gene is TRBV3-1, the J gene TRBJ1-1, with D hard to call. Germline V gives CDR1 LGHDT, CDR2 YNNKEL (reference sequence). The CDR3 has 12 amino acids. Trimming cost V 5 bases and J 6 bases, with 10 bases left between them. The CDR3 DNA is TGTGCCAGCAGCTTTCAGAGCTCTGAAGCTTTCTTT. It encodes CASSFQSSEAFF. The full variable domain, completed using reference TRBV3-1 and TRBJ1-1, is DTAVSQTPKYLVTQMGNDKSIKCEQNLGHDTMYWYKQDSKKFLKIMFSYNNKELIINETVPNRFSPKSPDKAHLNLHINSLELGDSAVYFCASSFQSSEAFFGQGTRLTVV.

This chain uses TRBV27 with TRBJ2-1; TRBD2 matches at 9 bases. V was pared by 7 bases and J by 9 bases, with 10 bases of the junction left unmatched. CDR3 length equals 14 residues. Germline values: CDR1 MNHEY, CDR2 SMNVEV (reference sequence). CDR3 sequence (DNA): TGTGCCAGCATCCAGCGGGGGGAGTTCGGTGAGCAGTTCTTC. Protein product: CASIQRGEFGEQFF.

The CDR3 nucleotides are TGTGCCAGCAGTCCAGACGGGACGCGAGAGCAGTACTTC. Amino acids: CASSPDGTREQYF. This rearrangement joins TRBV12-3 or TRBV12-4 to TRBJ2-7; the D call may be TRBD1 or TRBD2 (5 bases each). Between the trimmed V and J ends, which lost 5 bases and 7 bases, there was a span of 15 bases. The CDR3 runs to 13 residues.

As concerns this clonotype: Being one base from a much bigger clone, this may be a read error. V usage is TRBV9 and J usage is TRBJ2-2; D unresolved. This CDR3 has 12 amino acids. Germline V gene data show CDR1 as SGDLS and CDR2 as YYNGEE. The V gene lost 3 bases and the J gene lost 4 bases, with 4 bases spanning the gap. The CDR3, as DNA: TGTGCCAGCAGCGCCGCCACCGGGGAGCTGTTTTTT. This sequence encodes CASSAATGELFF. The full variable domain, with the rest looked up from reference TRBV9 and TRBJ2-2, is DSGVTQTPKHLITATGQRVTLRCSPRSGDLSVYWYQQSLDQGLQFLIQYYNGEERAKGNILERFSAQQFPDLHSELNLSSLELGDSALYFCASSAATGELFFGEGSRLTVL.

The chain recombines TRBV5-6 with TRBJ1-2, with a possible D match to TRBD1 (5 bases). V lost 3 bases to trimming and J lost 8 bases, with 11 bases between them. Germline CDR1 reads SGHDT; CDR2 reads YYEEEE. There are 12 residues in the CDR3. The CDR3: CASSSGLGGYTF. CDR3 coding DNA: TGTGCCAGCAGCTCGGGGCTGGGGGGCTACACCTTC.

The chain couples TRBV3-1 to TRBJ2-7; D remains unclear. V was clipped by 1 base and J by 4 bases, with 8 bases between them. CDR1 and CDR2 from the germline V gene are LGHDT and YNNKEL (reference sequence). CDR3 length: 13 residues. The CDR3 bases are TGTGCCAGCAGCCAAGGTTTACAGTACGAGCAGTACTTC. This sequence encodes CASSQGLQYEQYF.

This clonotype was observed a handful of times. CDR3 in amino acids: CASSVNEGYEQYV. The CDR3 DNA reads TGTGCCAGCAGCGTAAACGAGGGCTACGAGCAGTACGTC. The chain joins TRBV7-2 to TRBJ2-7; D possibly corresponds to TRBD2 (5 bases). Germline values: CDR1 SGHTA, CDR2 FQGNSA. V was cut by 5 bases and J by 3 bases, with 11 bases left in between. The CDR3 has 13 residues.

The rearrangement uses TRBV30 and TRBJ1-2; maybe TRBD1 (5 bases). This CDR3 region has 12 residues. CDR1 and CDR2 (germline): GTSNPN, SVGIG (reference sequence). V lost 4 bases and J 6 bases, leaving 12 bases between the germline ends. This chain's CDR3 is CAWTRGTDGYTF. As DNA, the CDR3 is TGTGCCTGGACTCGAGGGACGGATGGCTACACCTTC.

The CDR3 here is CASSVADFTDTQYF. The CDR3 DNA follows: TGTGCCAGCAGCGTAGCAGATTTCACAGATACGCAGTATTTT. The gene calls are TRBV9 and TRBJ2-3, with D hard to call. The V gene lost 0 bases and the J gene lost 2 bases, with 7 bases spanning the gap. CDR1 is SGDLS, CDR2 YYNGEE, per germline. CDR3 length equals 14 residues.

The table lists this clonotype with a few counts. This chain joins TRBV5-1 and TRBJ2-3, with D possibly being TRBD1 or TRBD2 (5 bases each). The V gene lost 0 bases and the J gene lost 2 bases, with 7 bases spanning the gap. The germline V gene encodes CDR1 SGHRS and CDR2 YFSETQ. The CDR3 consists of 14 residues. CDR3 in amino acids: CASSLAGPTDTQYF. For the CDR3, the DNA is TGCGCCAGCAGCTTGGCGGGACCCACAGATACGCAGTATTTT.

The J gene is TRBJ1-1, the V gene TRBV4-3, with D perhaps TRBD1 (5 bases). This CDR3 spans 15 amino acids. From germline, CDR1 is LGHNA and CDR2 YSLEER. Trimming removed 0 bases at V and 5 bases at J, with 13 bases between. As DNA, the CDR3 is TGCGCCAGCAGCCAAGATGAGGGGTGGGGAACTGAAGCTTTCTTT. As protein: CASSQDEGWGTEAFF.

The genes are TRBV4-1 and TRBJ1-4, with a weak D call TRBD1 (6 bases). Germline lookup yields CDR1 MGHRA and CDR2 YSYEKL. V lost 1 base and J 2 bases, leaving 11 bases between the germline ends. CDR3 length equals 16 residues. The CDR3 reads CASSQAQGSTNEKLFF. The CDR3 DNA is TGCGCCAGCAGCCAAGCACAGGGTTCCACTAATGAAAAACTGTTTTTT.

This clonotype was detected only a few times. V and J are TRBV10-3 and TRBJ2-7, with D maybe TRBD2 (5 bases). Trimming pared 0 bases from V and 2 bases from J, leaving 11 bases between. CDR1 and CDR2 from the germline V gene are ENHRY and SYGVKD. CDR3 length: 15 amino acids. The CDR3 bases are TGTGCCATCAGTGAGTCGACGGGGTTAACCTACGAGCAGTACTTC. Residues: CAISESTGLTYEQYF.

A few counts support this clonotype. J is TRBJ1-5 and V is TRBV3-1; tentative D call: TRBD1 (6 bases). Trimming left V 5 bases short and J 4 bases short, with 15 bases between. There are 15 residues in the CDR3. Germline V gives CDR1 LGHDT, CDR2 YNNKEL (reference sequence). The CDR3 here is CASSATGIGNQPQHF. CDR3 bases: TGTGCCAGCAGCGCAACAGGGATAGGGAATCAGCCCCAGCATTTT.

This clonotype was detected many times. The V gene is TRBV5-1, the J gene TRBJ1-4; no clear D. Germline CDR1 SGHRS, CDR2 YFSETQ. The V and J ends lost 0 bases and 8 bases respectively, with 11 bases between them. The CDR3 length is 14 residues. For the CDR3, the DNA is TGCGCCAGCAGCTTGGAAGGGCCCGGGGAAAAACTGTTTTTT. Translated, it gives CASSLEGPGEKLFF.

The V gene is TRBV20-1, the J gene TRBJ1-1; D is unclear. The CDR3 totals 12 residues. Germline-derived CDR1 and CDR2 are DFQATT and SNEGSKA (reference sequence). V was trimmed by 5 bases and J by 11 bases, leaving 18 bases between them. The CDR3 sequence: CSAGYSRVLAFF. The CDR3 DNA sequence: TGCAGTGCTGGATACTCAAGGGTATTGGCTTTCTTT.

The chain uses TRBV7-9 and TRBJ2-4; possible D gene TRBD2, 6 bases. Germline loops: CDR1 SEHNR, CDR2 FQNEAQ (reference sequence). This CDR3 has 15 residues. The ends were cut back, 4 bases at V and 3 bases at J, with 13 bases in the middle. CDR3 amino acids: CASSSTLGGKNIQYF. Here the CDR3 DNA reads TGTGCCAGCAGCTCCACCTTGGGGGGCAAAAACATTCAGTACTTC.